This entry is about one T cell receptor (beta chain). The antigen is undetermined. The sample is drawn from a study of monozygotic twins with inflammatory bowel disease. No DNA is given; TCRdb re-called the 5' RACE reads and lists each CDR3 protein once. This sample's table reports some 330,000 distinct CDR3 sequences. Study-level points and caveats: Patients with IBD had less TCRbeta diversity (inverse Simpson) than their healthy co-twins.

The CDR3 contains 18 residues. CDR1 and CDR2 (germline): SGHAT, FQNNGV. The chain is built from TRBV11-2 and TRBJ2-3; TCRdb names TRBD1, which stays unverified in the absence of DNA. Sequencing used blood. This receptor was identified in a human donor with ulcerative colitis or Crohn's disease, or a healthy co-twin of an affected twin (not recorded which). The CDR3 here is CASSPTTGIGGGTDTQYF.